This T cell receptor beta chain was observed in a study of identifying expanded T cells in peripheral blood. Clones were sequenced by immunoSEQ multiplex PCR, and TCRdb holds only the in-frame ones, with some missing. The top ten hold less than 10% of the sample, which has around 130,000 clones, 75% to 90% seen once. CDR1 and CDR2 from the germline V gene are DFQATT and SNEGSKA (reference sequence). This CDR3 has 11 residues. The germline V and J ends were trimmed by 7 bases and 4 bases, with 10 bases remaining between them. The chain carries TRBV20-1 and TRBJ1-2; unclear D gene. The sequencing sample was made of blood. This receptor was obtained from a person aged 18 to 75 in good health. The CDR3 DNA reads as TGCAGTGTTGGGGAAACCTATGGCTACACCTTC. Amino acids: CSVGETYGYTF.